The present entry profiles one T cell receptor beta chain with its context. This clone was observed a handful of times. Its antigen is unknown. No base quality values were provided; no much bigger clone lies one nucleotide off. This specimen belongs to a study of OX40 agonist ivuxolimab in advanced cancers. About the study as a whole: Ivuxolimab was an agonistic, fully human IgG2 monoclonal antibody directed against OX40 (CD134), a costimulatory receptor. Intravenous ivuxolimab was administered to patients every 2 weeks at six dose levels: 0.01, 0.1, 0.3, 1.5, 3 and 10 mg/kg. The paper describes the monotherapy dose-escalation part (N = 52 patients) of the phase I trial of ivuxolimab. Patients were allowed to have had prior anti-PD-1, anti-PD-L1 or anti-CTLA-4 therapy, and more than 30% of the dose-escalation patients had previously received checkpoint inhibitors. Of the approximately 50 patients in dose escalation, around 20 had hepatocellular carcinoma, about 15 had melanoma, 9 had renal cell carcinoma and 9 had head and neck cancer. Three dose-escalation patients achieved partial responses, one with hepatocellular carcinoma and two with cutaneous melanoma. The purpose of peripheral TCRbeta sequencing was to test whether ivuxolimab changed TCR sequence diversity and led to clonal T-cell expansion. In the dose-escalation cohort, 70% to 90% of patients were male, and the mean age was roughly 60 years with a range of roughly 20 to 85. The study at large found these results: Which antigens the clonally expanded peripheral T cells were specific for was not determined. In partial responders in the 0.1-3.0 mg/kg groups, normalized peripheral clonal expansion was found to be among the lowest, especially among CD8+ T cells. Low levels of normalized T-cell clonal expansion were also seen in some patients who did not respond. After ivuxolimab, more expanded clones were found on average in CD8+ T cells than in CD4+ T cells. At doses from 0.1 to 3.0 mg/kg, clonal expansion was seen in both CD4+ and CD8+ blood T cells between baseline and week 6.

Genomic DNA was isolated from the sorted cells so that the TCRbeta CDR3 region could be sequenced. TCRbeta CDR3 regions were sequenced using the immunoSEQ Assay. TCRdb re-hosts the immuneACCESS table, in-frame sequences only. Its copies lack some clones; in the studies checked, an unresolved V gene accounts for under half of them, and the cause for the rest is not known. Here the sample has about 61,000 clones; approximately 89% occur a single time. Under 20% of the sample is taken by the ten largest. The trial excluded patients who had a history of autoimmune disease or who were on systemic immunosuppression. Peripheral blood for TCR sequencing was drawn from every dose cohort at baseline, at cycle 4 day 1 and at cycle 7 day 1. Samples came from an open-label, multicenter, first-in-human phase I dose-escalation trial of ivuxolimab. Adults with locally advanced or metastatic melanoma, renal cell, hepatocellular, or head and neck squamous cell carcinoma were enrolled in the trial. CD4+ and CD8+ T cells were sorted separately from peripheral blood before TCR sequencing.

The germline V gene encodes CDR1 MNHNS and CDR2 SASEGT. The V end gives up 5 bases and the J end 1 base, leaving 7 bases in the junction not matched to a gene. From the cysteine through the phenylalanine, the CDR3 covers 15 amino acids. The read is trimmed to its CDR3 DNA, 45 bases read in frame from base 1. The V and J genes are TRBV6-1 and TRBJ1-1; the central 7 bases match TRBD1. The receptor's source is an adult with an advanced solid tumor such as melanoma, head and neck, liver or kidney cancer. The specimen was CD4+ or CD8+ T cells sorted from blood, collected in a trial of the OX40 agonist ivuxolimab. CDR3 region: CASSLTGPANTEAFF. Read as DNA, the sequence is TGTGCCAGCAGTCTGACAGGGCCCGCGAACACTGAAGCTTTCTTT.